This T cell receptor (beta chain) was identified during a study of T cells in Graves' hyperthyroidism and ophthalmopathy. TCR beta CDR3 regions were amplified from RNA transcripts. Primed by the HTBI set, a first-round RT-PCR was run on the TCR CDR3. One entry per CDR3 protein, called by TCRdb with MiXCR from the multiplex PCR reads. This sample yields 350,000 to 400,000 distinct CDR3 sequences, of which under 15% are seen a single time; approximately 32% belongs to the top ten. The count of this clonotype is one. Sequences were obtained from blood. The TCR comes from a woman younger than 45 with Graves' hyperthyroidism.

The CDR3 bases are TGCGCCAGCAGCCAGGCCGGGAAAGCGGGCCCCCAAAATACGCAGTATTTT. Translating it yields CASSQAGKAGPQNTQYF. The chain carries TRBV4-1 and TRBJ2-3; the D gene is possibly TRBD2 (6 bases). The length of the CDR3 is 17 residues. CDR1 and CDR2 (germline): MGHRA, YSYEKL. The V end was cut by 3 bases, the J end by 7 bases, with 23 bases between.